Shown below are 28 T cell receptor beta chains from a single sample sequenced in a study of blood T cells in healthy people across ages. Through a sample-barcoded 5' primer and a J-beta primer mix, a second PCR was run for 7 to 11 cycles. TCRdb re-called the 5' RACE reads with MiXCR, one entry per CDR3 protein. The repertoire includes roughly 2 million distinct CDR3 sequences, about 50% of them detected once, and 2.1% sits in the top ten. Sample: blood. These receptors were taken from a woman aged 40 to 50 in good health.

This rearrangement joins TRBV28 to TRBJ1-2; D is possibly TRBD1 (5 bases). The CDR3 is made up of 13 amino acids. Germline CDR1 MDHEN, CDR2 SYDVKM. V lost 8 bases, J lost 4 bases, and 14 bases lay in between. This CDR3 reads CASGSSGVYGYTF. CDR3 bases: TGTGCCAGCGGATCGTCGGGGGTCTATGGCTACACCTTC.

V and J are TRBV4-1 and TRBJ2-5; 9 positions match TRBD1. Germline values: CDR1 MGHRA, CDR2 YSYEKL. The J segment lost 5 bases and the V segment lost 4 bases, leaving 11 bases of the junction unmatched. This CDR3 region has 16 residues. This CDR3 is CASSRATGGRRETQYF. The CDR3 nucleotides are TGCGCCAGCAGCCGTGCAACAGGGGGCAGGAGGGAGACCCAGTACTTC.

The chain links TRBV6-2 or TRBV6-3 to TRBJ2-3; 7 bases align to TRBD1. The germline V gene encodes CDR1 MNHEY and CDR2 SVGEGT. V lost 2 bases, J lost 2 bases, and 13 bases stayed unmatched. This CDR3 comprises 18 residues. The CDR3 DNA is TGTGCCAGCAGTTACATAGGAATCGGGACAGTCTTCACAGATACGCAGTATTTT. As protein: CASSYIGIGTVFTDTQYF.

This rearrangement joins TRBV6-1 to TRBJ2-6; D ambiguous. The CDR3 loop spans 15 amino acids. Trimming cost V 1 base and J 0 bases, with 4 bases left between them. CDR1 and CDR2 (germline): MNHNS, SASEGT. CDR3 bases: TGTGCCAGCAGTGAAGGGTTCTCTGGGGCCAACGTCCTGACTTTC. This encodes CASSEGFSGANVLTF.

This clonotype was seen more than once but under ten times. V usage is TRBV5-1 and J usage is TRBJ2-4; 7 bases align to TRBD1. Germline values: CDR1 SGHRS, CDR2 YFSETQ. The junction had 15 bases not matched to a gene; V was cut back by 4 bases and J by 14 bases. The CDR3 sequence is 14 residues long. CDR3 amino acids: CASSLTGTTGQKYF. The CDR3 DNA reads TGCGCCAGCAGCCTGACAGGGACGACGGGGCAGAAGTACTTC.

V gene TRBV7-2 combines with J gene TRBJ2-1; no reliable D call. Judging by the DNA end, TRBJ2-7 fits better; the J call may be wrong. The CDR3 loop spans 13 amino acids. The germline V gene has CDR1 SGHTA and CDR2 FQGNSA. The CDR3 region is CASRLITYNEQYF. DNA for the CDR3: TGTGCCAGCAGGCTAATAACATACAATGAGCAGTACTTC.

This clonotype was counted a single time. The gene calls are TRBV20-1 and TRBJ1-2, with a tentative D call TRBD1 (5 bases). V lost 5 bases to trimming and J lost 3 bases, with 10 bases between them. CDR1 DFQATT and CDR2 SNEGSKA come from the germline V gene (reference sequence). The length of the CDR3 is 12 residues. Written as DNA, the CDR3 is TGCAGTGCTCGGGACCGCTACTATGGCTACACCTTC. It translates to CSARDRYYGYTF.

The J gene is TRBJ1-4, the V gene TRBV7-6; 11 bases align to TRBD1. Germline V gene data show CDR1 as SGHVS and CDR2 as FNYEAQ. The CDR3 contains 14 residues. J was trimmed by 11 bases and V by 5 bases; bases with no gene match: 7. The CDR3 loop is CASSMDRGHWKLFF. The DNA for the CDR3 is TGTGCCAGCAGCATGGACAGGGGGCATTGGAAACTGTTTTTT. Supplemented by reference TRBV7-6 and TRBJ1-4, the full variable domain reads GAGVSQSPRYKVTKRGQDVALRCDPISGHVSLYWYRQALGQGPEFLTYFNYEAQQDKSGLPNDRFSAERPEGSISTLTIQRTEQRDSAMYRCASSMDRGHWKLFFGSGTQLSVL.

V usage is TRBV6-2 or TRBV6-3 and J usage is TRBJ2-1; 8 nucleotides match TRBD2. Germline V CDR1 and CDR2: MNHEY, SVGEGT. The V and J ends lost 6 bases and 6 bases, in that order; junction bases with no gene match: 16. The CDR3 loop spans 17 amino acids. CDR3 sequence reads: CASRQAIFGGAFNEQFF. DNA for the CDR3: TGTGCCAGCAGACAGGCGATTTTCGGGGGGGCGTTCAATGAGCAGTTCTTC.

The sample holds a few counts of this clonotype. The rearrangement links TRBV7-9 to TRBJ2-5; possibly TRBD1 or TRBD2 for D (5 bases each). The assigned J gene may be wrong: the sequence end matches TRBJ2-7 better. The CDR3 consists of 16 residues. CDR1 is SEHNR and CDR2 is FQNEAQ in the germline V gene (reference sequence). CDR3 residues: CASSLAGTSGRYEQYF. CDR3 bases: TGTGCCAGCAGCTTAGCAGGGACCTCCGGACGTTACGAGCAGTACTTC.

This clonotype was picked up a small number of times. The chain is built from TRBV24-1 and TRBJ2-6; D not resolved. The CDR3 is 16 residues long. Germline CDR1 is KGHDR and CDR2 is SFDVKD. V lost 3 bases to trimming and J lost 2 bases, with 10 bases between them. The CDR3, as DNA: TGTGCCACCAGTGATCCAGCCACCACTGGGGCCAACGTCCTGACTTTC. Amino acid sequence: CATSDPATTGANVLTF.

This chain connects TRBV6-5 to TRBJ2-3; D possibly corresponds to TRBD2 (5 bases). The CDR3 is 15 residues long. The germline V gene has CDR1 MNHEY and CDR2 SVGAGI. Trimming removed 5 bases at V and 4 bases at J, with 16 bases between. The CDR3: CASSRARVGSDTQYF. The CDR3 DNA sequence: TGTGCCAGCAGTCGCGCGCGGGTGGGCTCAGATACGCAGTATTTT.

This clonotype was recorded many times. In DNA, the CDR3 is TGTGCCAGCAGCCGCGACAGGGGGACGGGGAATGAGCAGTTCTTC. Encoded protein: CASSRDRGTGNEQFF. The chain uses TRBV7-3 and TRBJ2-1, with TRBD1 identical over 9 bases. The CDR3 length is 15 residues. Germline lookup yields CDR1 SGHTA and CDR2 FQGTGA. Trimming at V came to 5 bases and at J to 7 bases, leaving 9 bases not matched to a gene. Drawing the rest from reference TRBV7-3 and TRBJ2-1, the complete variable domain is GAGVSQTPSNKVTEKGKYVELRCDPISGHTALYWYRQSLGQGPEFLIYFQGTGAADDSGLPNDRFFAVRPEGSVSTLKIQRTERGDSAVYLCASSRDRGTGNEQFFGPGTRLTVL.

The chain is built from TRBV12-3 or TRBV12-4 and TRBJ2-1; D gene unclear. The CDR3 length is 13 residues. Trimming left V 3 bases short and J 6 bases short, with 9 bases between. CDR3 residues: CASSFYLINEQFF. The CDR3 DNA sequence: TGTGCCAGCAGTTTCTACCTTATCAATGAGCAGTTCTTC.

This clonotype was detected only a few times. The rearrangement joins TRBV7-2 to TRBJ2-6; 10 bases line up with TRBD2. Trimming removed 5 bases from V and 0 bases from J; junction bases left unmatched: 10. The germline gives CDR1 SGHTA, CDR2 FQGNSA. This CDR3 region has 19 residues. The CDR3 region has the DNA TGTGCCAGCAGCCAACGTATAGCGGGGGGCCTCTCTGGGGCCAACGTCCTGACTTTC. Its protein is CASSQRIAGGLSGANVLTF.

The rearrangement links TRBV7-9 to TRBJ1-2, with D possibly TRBD1 on 5 matching bases. CDR3 length equals 18 residues. The V end lost 0 bases, the J end lost 5 bases, and 22 bases lay between the germline ends. In germline, CDR1 is SEHNR, CDR2 FQNEAQ (reference sequence). The DNA of the CDR3 is TGTGCCAGCAGCTTAGCGCTTCAGGGATCGGACGCTGGGTATGGCTACACCTTC. Amino acid sequence: CASSLALQGSDAGYGYTF.

This clonotype has just a few counts. The chain recombines TRBV6-2 or TRBV6-3 with TRBJ2-7; D is possibly TRBD1 (5 bases). The V gene lost 8 bases and the J gene lost 2 bases, with 13 bases spanning the gap. The CDR3 is 13 residues long. Germline V lookup: CDR1 MNHEY, CDR2 SVGEGT. The CDR3 DNA sequence: TGTGCCAGCGACGACAGATTAACCTACGAGCAGTACTTC. Protein: CASDDRLTYEQYF.

In its sample, this clonotype was seen a few times. This chain uses TRBV9 with TRBJ2-5, with no clear D. The V and J ends lost 4 bases and 0 bases respectively, with 13 bases between them. The CDR3 contains 15 residues. The germline V gene encodes CDR1 SGDLS and CDR2 YYNGEE. The CDR3 DNA is TGTGCCAGCAGCCACAGAAACCAGTACCAAGAGACCCAGTACTTC. It codes for CASSHRNQYQETQYF.

This clonotype came up a few times. The CDR3 DNA reads TGTGCCAGCAGTAGTACAGGACTAGAAAGCTACGAGCAGTACTTC. Translated: CASSSTGLESYEQYF. The chain joins TRBV2 to TRBJ2-7; 7 nucleotides match TRBD2. Germline V gives CDR1 SNHLY, CDR2 FYNNEI. The CDR3 covers 15 residues. V lost 5 bases and J lost 3; bases outside the gene matches: 10.

This clonotype turned up a few times. The chain carries TRBV5-1 and TRBJ2-1; D ambiguous. V lost 0 bases and J lost 10, with 20 bases in between. This CDR3 has 16 residues. In germline, CDR1 is SGHRS, CDR2 YFSETQ. The CDR3 reads CASSLGQAGLMGEQFF. CDR3 nucleotide sequence: TGCGCCAGCAGCTTGGGGCAGGCAGGCCTAATGGGAGAGCAGTTCTTC.

The CDR3 reads CSVEGTQGRSSEQFF. CDR3 sequence (DNA): TGCAGCGTTGAAGGTACACAGGGGAGGAGTAGTGAGCAGTTCTTC. The rearrangement joins TRBV29-1 to TRBJ2-1; D may be TRBD1 (7 bases). The CDR3 is made up of 15 amino acids. Trimming shortened V by 1 base and J by 9 bases, and 19 bases separated the two germline ends. Germline V gene sequence: CDR1 SQVTM, CDR2 ANQGSEA.

In its sample, this clonotype was seen many times. This sequence joins TRBV6-2 or TRBV6-3 and TRBJ2-3; 7 bases are shared with TRBD2. The CDR3 covers 15 residues. Trimming cost V 2 bases and J 1 base; bases outside gene matches: 3. Germline V gene lookup returns CDR1 MNHEY and CDR2 SVGEGT. The CDR3 coding sequence is TGTGCCAGCAGTTACGGCCTAGCGGGCACAGATACGCAGTATTTT. Translation gives CASSYGLAGTDTQYF.

V usage is TRBV27 and J usage is TRBJ1-4; D is perhaps TRBD1 (6 bases). Trimming took 8 bases from V and 5 from J, leaving 18 bases between them. Germline V gene sequence: CDR1 MNHEY, CDR2 SMNVEV (reference sequence). CDR3 length: 15 residues. CDR3 bases: TGTGCCAGCGCCTTTGACGGGGGCCGGAATGAAAAACTGTTTTTT. This codes for CASAFDGGRNEKLFF.

The V and J genes are TRBV20-1 and TRBJ2-1; 8 nucleotides align to TRBD2. The CDR3 extends over 15 amino acids. The J segment lost 8 bases and the V segment lost 2 bases, leaving 11 bases of the junction unmatched. The germline V gene encodes CDR1 DFQATT and CDR2 SNEGSKA (reference sequence). In DNA, the CDR3 is TGCAGTGCTAGACCCTTGACTAGCGCGAGGTATGAGCAGTTCTTC. It codes for CSARPLTSARYEQFF.

The chain uses TRBV25-1 and TRBJ1-6, with D tentatively TRBD1 (5 bases). The germline gives CDR1 MGHDK, CDR2 SYGVNS. V was shortened by 3 bases and J by 5 bases, with 11 bases between the two germline ends. This CDR3 comprises 15 residues. The CDR3 coding sequence is TGTGCCAGCAGTGATTCGGGACGGAATAATTCACCCCTCCACTTT. Its translation: CASSDSGRNNSPLHF.

This clonotype has only a few counts. The DNA for the CDR3 is TGTGCCAGCAGCCAAGATAAAACAGGGCGGGCGTATACTGAAGCTTTCTTT. Protein product: CASSQDKTGRAYTEAFF. The gene calls are TRBV4-2 and TRBJ1-1, with D tentatively TRBD1 (6 bases). The length of the CDR3 is 17 residues. Trimming left V 0 bases short and J 5 bases short, with 19 bases between. Germline V gene lookup returns CDR1 LGHNA and CDR2 YNFKEQ.

The V gene is TRBV4-3, the J gene TRBJ2-1; weak D call: TRBD2 (5 bases). The germline V and J ends were trimmed by 4 bases and 2 bases, with 18 bases remaining between them. Germline assignment: CDR1 LGHNA and CDR2 YSLEER. The CDR3 is 17 amino acids. The CDR3 sequence is CASSPRSSGSTYNEQFF. CDR3 bases: TGCGCCAGCAGCCCGCGTAGCTCGGGGTCTACCTACAATGAGCAGTTCTTC.

The chain combines TRBV24-1 with TRBJ2-1; possibly TRBD2 for D (7 bases). The germline gives CDR1 KGHDR, CDR2 SFDVKD. The V end lost 2 bases, the J end lost 1 base, and 14 bases lay between the germline ends. CDR3 length: 17 residues. The CDR3 protein is CATSDSQGLPSYNEQFF. The DNA for the CDR3 is TGTGCCACCAGTGATTCACAGGGACTACCTTCCTACAATGAGCAGTTCTTC.